This T cell receptor beta chain was recovered during a study of response to subunit inactivated influenza vaccine (dated by TCRdb to the late 2010s). Broadly, across the study: The study used deep quantitative T cell receptor repertoire profiling to track responses to a trivalent subunit inactivated influenza vaccine. Results the study describes overall, beyond this receptor: It was suggested by the authors that each seasonal influenza vaccination may recruit only a limited number of new T cells.

A word on this clonotype: Its recognized antigen is unknown. The record has no base qualities; no much larger clone is one base away.

The library was produced with RT-PCR. Reads for this sample came from an Illumina HiSeq 2500. TCRdb reanalyzed the raw reads on its own, using fastp at Q25 for trimming and MiXCR for clone calling, and kept in-frame beta chains. Duplicate CDR3 protein sequences are folded into a single record with the most common DNA and genes. Recorded for this sample are roughly 760,000 distinct CDR3 sequences; about 20% of them occurred a single time. Jointly, the top ten make up roughly 10% of the sample. The CDR3 covers 14 residues, taking in both the cysteine and the phenylalanine. The sequence is cut down to CDR3 DNA, 42 bases in frame from base 1. CDR1 and CDR2 were assigned from the germline V gene as MGHRA and YSYEKL. V trim: 9 bases; J trim: 2 bases; unmatched bases: 7.

In this chain, TRBV4-1 is recombined with TRBJ2-3, with TRBD1 identical over 8 junction bases. The TCR originated in a man aged 45-65 years who received an inactivated influenza vaccine. Donor details come from another sample of the same person, matched by shared clones. The sample was PBMCs from blood, taken roughly 5 days after vaccination. The CDR3 region: CASRQGWNTDTQYF. The nucleotide sequence is given as TGCGCCAGTCGACAGGGGTGGAACACAGATACGCAGTATTTT.